These 5 T cell receptor beta chains came from one sample sequenced in a study of T cell responses to AZD1222 COVID-19 vaccine. Assay used: immunoSEQ multiplex PCR; TCRdb lists only in-frame clones, some missing. The sample shows about 180,000 clones, about 90% of them seen only once. Sequenced here: peripheral blood, sampled 28 days after the second AZD1222 dose. The receptors were sampled from an adult who received the AZD1222 COVID-19 vaccine.

J is TRBJ2-4 and V is TRBV28; D is perhaps TRBD1 (5 bases). V dropped 1 base and J dropped 2 bases, with 15 bases sitting between them. Germline values: CDR1 MDHEN, CDR2 SYDVKM. The CDR3 consists of 17 residues. CDR3 sequence: CASSLFQYTGPKNIQYF. CDR3 nucleotide sequence: TGTGCCAGCAGTTTATTCCAATATACAGGACCCAAAAACATTCAGTACTTC.

V gene TRBV5-8 combines with J gene TRBJ2-1; TRBD2 aligns across 9 bases. V shed 0 bases and J 7 bases; nucleotides not matched to a gene: 11. Germline V CDR1 and CDR2: SGHTS, YDEGEE. CDR3 length: 17 amino acids. CDR3 sequence reads: CASSLGAGGRVGNEQFF. CDR3 DNA: TGTGCCAGCAGCTTGGGTGCCGGCGGGAGGGTGGGGAATGAGCAGTTCTTC.

V usage is TRBV21-1 and J usage is TRBJ1-1. TRBV21-1 is recorded as a pseudogene. The CDR3 contains 14 residues. The CDR3 region has the DNA TGTGCCAGCAGCAAAGATGGGGGAGTAACTGAAGCTTTCTTT. Protein sequence: CASSKDGGVTEAFF.

CDR3 nucleotides: TGCGCCAGCAGCTTGTCTTGGGGAATCGATGAAAAACTGTTTTTT. This sequence encodes CASSLSWGIDEKLFF. This rearrangement joins TRBV5-1 to TRBJ1-4; no definite D call. The ends were cut back, 1 base at V and 6 bases at J, with 13 bases in the middle. The CDR3 contains 15 residues. The V gene's germline CDR1 is SGHRS and CDR2 YFSETQ.

The rearrangement links TRBV18 to TRBJ1-4; D is uncertain. V was shortened by 1 base and J by 3 bases, with 12 bases between the two germline ends. The CDR3 runs 16 residues. Germline V lookup: CDR1 KGHSH, CDR2 LQKENI. The DNA of the CDR3 is TGTGCCAGCTCACCACTCATGTTGAAGGCTAATGAAAAACTGTTTTTT. Translating gives CASSPLMLKANEKLFF.